Below are 22 T cell receptor beta chains sequenced from a single sample in a study of neurological immune-mediated disorders. Time point given: longitudinal time-point 3. TCRdb redid the calling of the 5' RACE reads with MiXCR, one entry per CDR3 protein. The table records tens of thousands of distinct CDR3 sequences, 3.5% to 4.5% of them present only once. Sequenced input: PBMCs. The receptors originated from a woman aged 55-70 years with multiple sclerosis.

This clonotype was observed at least ten times. At one end, the junction sequence differs from germline, possibly due to a read error. This rearrangement joins TRBV5-6 to TRBJ2-7; D gene unclear. CDR3 length: 15 amino acids. CDR1 is SGHDT and CDR2 is YYEEEE in the germline V gene. The CDR3 nucleotides are TGTGCCAGCAGCCTCGGGTTAGACTTAACCTACGGGCAGTACTTC. Residues: CASSLGLDLTYGQYF.

In its sample, this clonotype was seen many times. This chain connects TRBV7-8 to TRBJ2-7, with D possibly being TRBD1 or TRBD2 (5 bases each). V lost 5 bases, J lost 1 base, and 12 bases lay in between. Germline-derived CDR1 and CDR2 are SGHVS and FQNEAQ. The CDR3 sequence is 14 residues long. The DNA for the CDR3 is TGTGCCAGCAGCGCCGGGGCAGGTTCCTACGAGCAGTACTTC. It is translated as CASSAGAGSYEQYF.

This clonotype came up many times. The chain recombines TRBV9 with TRBJ2-1; D is possibly TRBD1 (7 bases). CDR1 SGDLS and CDR2 YYNGEE come from the germline V gene. This CDR3 comprises 19 residues. Deletions cut 4 bases from V and 9 bases from J, with 32 bases between. In nucleotides, the CDR3 is TGTGCCAGCAGCTCGGCGGGGCCCTACAGGGGCTGGTTTAATCGTGAGCAGTTCTTC. It encodes CASSSAGPYRGWFNREQFF.

In this sample, this clonotype turned up many times. The chain couples TRBV4-1 to TRBJ1-5; D gene uncertain. The CDR3 contains 15 residues. The V and J ends lost 6 bases and 4 bases respectively, with 16 bases between them. Germline loops: CDR1 MGHRA, CDR2 YSYEKL. The CDR3 region has the DNA TGCGCCAGCAGGCCAAGGAACGAGGGAAATCAGCCCCAGCATTTT. Translation: CASRPRNEGNQPQHF.

The table lists this clonotype with many counts. The CDR3 coding sequence is TGTGCCAGCAGGAACTTGGGGGGGGAAACTGAAGCTTTCTTT. This translates into CASRNLGGETEAFF. V is TRBV6-5 and J is TRBJ1-1, with TRBD1 as a possible D gene (5 bases). Germline values: CDR1 MNHEY, CDR2 SVGAGI. V was clipped by 6 bases and J by 5 bases, with 16 bases between them. This CDR3 comprises 14 residues.

This clonotype was seen ten or more times. V usage is TRBV6-6 and J usage is TRBJ2-5, with D unclear. Germline loops: CDR1 MNHNY, CDR2 SVGAGI (reference sequence). V lost 2 bases and J lost 5, with 3 bases in between. The CDR3 length is 11 residues. CDR3 protein: CASSYRETQYF. CDR3 coding DNA: TGTGCCAGCAGTTACCGGGAGACCCAGTACTTC.

This clonotype was observed at least ten times. This chain uses TRBV5-1 with TRBJ1-1; weak D call: TRBD1 (5 bases). CDR3 size: 14 residues. The germline CDR1 and CDR2 sequences are SGHRS and YFSETQ. V shed 4 bases and J shed 5 bases, with 15 bases lying between them. CDR3 bases: TGCGCCAGCAGCCGATCAGGCGGGGGGACTGAAGCTTTCTTT. Its protein is CASSRSGGGTEAFF.

There are many counts of this clonotype. The chain has TRBV20-1 and TRBJ1-6; D is undetermined. Germline CDR1 DFQATT, CDR2 SNEGSKA (reference sequence). This CDR3 region has 16 residues. Trimming cost V 3 bases and J 7 bases, with 19 bases left between them. For the CDR3, the DNA is TGCAGTGCTAGGCCTGGGTCAACCCGTAGAAATTCACCCCTCCACTTT. Encoded protein: CSARPGSTRRNSPLHF.

At least ten counts were recorded for this clonotype. The V and J genes are TRBV12-3 or TRBV12-4 and TRBJ2-1; TRBD2 is a possible D gene (5 bases). Trimming took off 6 bases at V and 0 bases at J, with 15 bases between the two ends. This CDR3 contains 16 residues. The CDR3 protein is CASSLLAGSSYNEQFF. CDR3 coding DNA: TGTGCCAGCAGCCTACTGGCTGGGAGCTCCTACAATGAGCAGTTCTTC.

This clonotype appeared many times. The rearrangement links TRBV9 to TRBJ1-5; D gene ambiguous. Germline V gene data show CDR1 as SGDLS and CDR2 as YYNGEE. The length of the CDR3 is 14 residues. V was pared by 3 bases and J by 3 bases, with 10 bases between. The CDR3 bases are TGTGCCAGCAGCGGTCTGGGATTCAATCAGCCCCAGCATTTT. It codes for CASSGLGFNQPQHF.

This clonotype was seen ten or more times. The V and J genes are TRBV28 and TRBJ2-1; 9 nucleotides align to TRBD2. This CDR3 is built from 16 residues. Per the germline V gene, CDR1 is MDHEN and CDR2 is SYDVKM. V lost 7 bases, J lost 7 bases, and 14 bases stayed unmatched. DNA of the CDR3: TGTGCCAGCAATCAGGGTGGGGCTAGCGGGGAGAATGAGCAGTTCTTC. Amino acids: CASNQGGASGENEQFF.

This clonotype has at least ten counts. The chain links TRBV12-3 or TRBV12-4 to TRBJ2-7; 11 nucleotides agree with TRBD1. The V segment lost 7 bases and the J segment 5 bases; nucleotides outside the gene matches: 4. The CDR3 is 13 amino acids. CDR3 region: CASKRTGGNEQYF. The CDR3 DNA reads as TGTGCCAGCAAAAGGACAGGGGGCAACGAGCAGTACTTC.

The sample holds many counts of this clonotype. A junction end diverges from the germline sequence, so it may reflect a read error. The chain employs TRBV6-5 and TRBJ2-2, with D hard to call. CDR3 length equals 12 residues. Germline CDR1 is MNHEY and CDR2 is SVGAGI. CDR3 nucleotides: TGTGCCAGCAGGGAGAACGCCGGGGAGCTGTTTTTT. Translated, it gives CASRENAGELFF.

This clonotype appeared many times. This chain uses TRBV5-1 with TRBJ1-5; D is ambiguous. Trimming stripped 4 bases from V and 3 bases from J, with 11 bases between. Germline CDR1 SGHRS, CDR2 YFSETQ. This CDR3 contains 14 residues. In DNA, the CDR3 is TGCGCCAGCAGCGAAATCCCCTCCAATCAGCCCCAGCATTTT. Amino acid sequence: CASSEIPSNQPQHF.

This clonotype was seen at least ten times. The chain combines TRBV12-3 or TRBV12-4 with TRBJ2-6; 7 bases align to TRBD2. The CDR3 spans 15 residues. V shed 6 bases and J 2 bases; nucleotides not matched to a gene: 4. This CDR3 is CASRARGTGANVLTF. CDR3 DNA: TGTGCCAGCAGGGCGCGGGGGACTGGGGCCAACGTCCTGACTTTC.

This clonotype was counted many times. The chain couples TRBV11-2 to TRBJ1-2; TRBD1 might be the D (6 bases). This CDR3 spans 13 amino acids. The germline V and J ends were trimmed by 5 bases and 1 base, with 8 bases remaining between them. Germline V gene sequence: CDR1 SGHAT, CDR2 FQNNGV. The DNA for the CDR3 is TGTGCCAGCAGCGGACAGCTTAACTATGGCTACACCTTC. Residues: CASSGQLNYGYTF.

This clonotype was counted a few times. The chain joins TRBV19 to TRBJ2-5; D gene ambiguous. The length of the CDR3 is 13 residues. Germline V gene lookup returns CDR1 LNHDA and CDR2 SQIVND (reference sequence). Trimming pared 8 bases from V and 5 bases from J, leaving 15 bases between. The CDR3 DNA reads TGTGCCAGTGCCGCCCGTCATCCGGAGACCCAGTACTTC. It translates to CASAARHPETQYF.

This clonotype came up many times. DNA of the CDR3: TGTGCCAGCAGCCCAGGCCCTACGGGTACGCAGTATTTT. It codes for CASSPGPTGTQYF. The gene calls are TRBV11-2 and TRBJ2-3; D remains unclear. In germline, CDR1 is SGHAT, CDR2 FQNNGV. V lost 5 bases, J lost 8 bases, and 14 bases lay in between. There are 13 residues in the CDR3.

This clonotype has ten or more counts. The CDR3 reads CASSPSGSGVDTEAFF. As DNA, the CDR3 is TGTGCCAGCAGCCCCTCAGGCTCAGGGGTGGACACTGAAGCTTTCTTT. This chain links TRBV9 with TRBJ1-1, with D possibly TRBD1 on 6 matching bases. The V gene lost 4 bases and the J gene lost 3 bases, with 19 bases spanning the gap. The CDR3 has 16 amino acids. Per the germline V gene, CDR1 is SGDLS and CDR2 is YYNGEE.

This clonotype was seen repeatedly, ten times or more. The gene calls are TRBV6-1 and TRBJ2-3, with TRBD1 identical over 9 bases. CDR1 and CDR2 from the germline V gene are MNHNS and SASEGT. This CDR3 is built from 15 residues. J was trimmed by 3 bases and V by 6 bases; bases with no gene match: 7. Written as DNA, the CDR3 is TGTGCCAGCAGCTATTGGGACAGGGATACAGATACGCAGTATTTT. Protein sequence: CASSYWDRDTDTQYF.

The chain combines TRBV11-2 with TRBJ2-5; the match to TRBD1 covers 9 bases. The trim removed 2 bases at V and 2 bases at J, leaving 6 bases unmatched. This CDR3 has 16 amino acids. Germline assignment: CDR1 SGHAT and CDR2 FQNNGV. For the CDR3, the DNA is TGTGCCAGCAGCTTATTCCGGGGACAGGGACAAGAGACCCAGTACTTC. This codes for CASSLFRGQGQETQYF.

This clonotype was picked up a small number of times. The rearrangement links TRBV6-2 or TRBV6-3 to TRBJ1-1; D is uncertain. The CDR3 runs 12 residues. CDR1 is MNHEY, CDR2 SVGEGT, per germline. Trimming stripped 2 bases from V and 5 bases from J, with 6 bases between. This chain's CDR3 is CASSYMRTEAFF. As DNA, the CDR3 is TGTGCCAGCAGTTACATGAGGACTGAAGCTTTCTTT.